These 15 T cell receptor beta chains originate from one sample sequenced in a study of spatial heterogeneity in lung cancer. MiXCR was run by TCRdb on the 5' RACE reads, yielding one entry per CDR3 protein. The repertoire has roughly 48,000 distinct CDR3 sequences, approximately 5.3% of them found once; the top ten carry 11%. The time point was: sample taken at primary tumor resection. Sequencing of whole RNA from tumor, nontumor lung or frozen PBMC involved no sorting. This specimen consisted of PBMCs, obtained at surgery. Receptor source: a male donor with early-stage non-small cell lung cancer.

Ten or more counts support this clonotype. Here the CDR3 DNA reads TGTGCTAGCGCCGGACAGGGCAATCAGCCCCAGCATTTT. It specifies CASAGQGNQPQHF. The chain links TRBV12-5 to TRBJ1-5; 7 bases line up with TRBD1. J lost 2 bases, V lost 9 bases, and 4 bases had no gene match. Germline CDR1 reads LGHNT; CDR2 reads FRNRAP. This CDR3 has 13 residues. Drawing the rest from reference TRBV12-5 and TRBJ1-5, the complete variable domain is DARVTQTPRHKVTEMGQEVTMRCQPILGHNTVFWYRQTMMQGLELLAYFRNRAPLDDSGMPKDRFSAEMPDATLATLKIQPSEPRDSAVYFCASAGQGNQPQHFGDGTRLSIL.

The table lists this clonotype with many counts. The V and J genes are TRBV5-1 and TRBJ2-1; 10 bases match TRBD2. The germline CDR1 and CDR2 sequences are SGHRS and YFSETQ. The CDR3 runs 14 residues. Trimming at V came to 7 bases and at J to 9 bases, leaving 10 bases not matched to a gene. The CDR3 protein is CASVLAGGTGEQFF. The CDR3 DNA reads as TGCGCCAGCGTATTAGCGGGAGGTACAGGTGAGCAGTTCTTC.

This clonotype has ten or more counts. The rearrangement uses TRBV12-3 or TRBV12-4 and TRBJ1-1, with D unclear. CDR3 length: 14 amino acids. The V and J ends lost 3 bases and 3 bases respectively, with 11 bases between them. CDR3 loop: CASSLEPWDTEAFF. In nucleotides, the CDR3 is TGTGCCAGCAGTTTGGAGCCGTGGGACACTGAAGCTTTCTTT.

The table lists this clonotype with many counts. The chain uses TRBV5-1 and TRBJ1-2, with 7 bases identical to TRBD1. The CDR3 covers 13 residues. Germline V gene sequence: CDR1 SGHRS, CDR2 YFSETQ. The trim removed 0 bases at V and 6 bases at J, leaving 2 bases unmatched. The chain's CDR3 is CASSLVQGDGYTF. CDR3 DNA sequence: TGCGCCAGCAGCTTGGTGCAGGGGGATGGCTACACCTTC.

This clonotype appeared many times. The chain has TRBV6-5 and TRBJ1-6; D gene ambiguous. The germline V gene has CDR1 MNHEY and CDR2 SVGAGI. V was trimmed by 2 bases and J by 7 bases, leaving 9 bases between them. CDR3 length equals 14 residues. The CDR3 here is CASSYLGANSPLHF. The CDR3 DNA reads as TGTGCCAGCAGTTACCTGGGAGCGAATTCACCCCTCCACTTT.

For the CDR3, the DNA is TGCGCCAGCAGCTTGGGGTCTAGCGGTTCAGATACGCAGTATTTT. Residues: CASSLGSSGSDTQYF. The chain carries TRBV5-1 and TRBJ2-3; 7 nucleotides align to TRBD2. The J segment lost 4 bases and the V segment lost 0 bases, leaving 5 bases of the junction unmatched. The germline CDR1 and CDR2 sequences are SGHRS and YFSETQ. The CDR3 loop spans 15 amino acids. The full variable domain, with the rest looked up from reference TRBV5-1 and TRBJ2-3, is KAGVTQTPRYLIKTRGQQVTLSCSPISGHRSVSWYQQTPGQGLQFLFEYFSETQRNKGNFPGRFSGRQFSNSRSEMNVSTLELGDSALYLCASSLGSSGSDTQYFGPGTRLTVL.

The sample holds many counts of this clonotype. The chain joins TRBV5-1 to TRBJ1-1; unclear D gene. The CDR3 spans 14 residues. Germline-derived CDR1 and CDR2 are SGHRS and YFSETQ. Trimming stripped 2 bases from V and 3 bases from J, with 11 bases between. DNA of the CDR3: TGCGCCAGCAGCTTTGACGGACGGGACACTGAAGCTTTCTTT. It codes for CASSFDGRDTEAFF. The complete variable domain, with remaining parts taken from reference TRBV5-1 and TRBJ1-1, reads KAGVTQTPRYLIKTRGQQVTLSCSPISGHRSVSWYQQTPGQGLQFLFEYFSETQRNKGNFPGRFSGRQFSNSRSEMNVSTLELGDSALYLCASSFDGRDTEAFFGQGTRLTVV.

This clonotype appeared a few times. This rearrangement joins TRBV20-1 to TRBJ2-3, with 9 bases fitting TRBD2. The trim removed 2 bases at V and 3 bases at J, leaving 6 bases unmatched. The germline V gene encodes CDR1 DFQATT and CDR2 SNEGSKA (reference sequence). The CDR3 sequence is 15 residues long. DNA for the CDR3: TGCAGTGCTAGACTAGCGGGGCCTAAGACAGATACGCAGTATTTT. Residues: CSARLAGPKTDTQYF.

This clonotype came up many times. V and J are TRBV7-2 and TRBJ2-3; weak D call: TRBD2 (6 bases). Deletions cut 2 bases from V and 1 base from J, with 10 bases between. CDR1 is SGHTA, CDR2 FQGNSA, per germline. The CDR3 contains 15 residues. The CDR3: CASSLRRDRTDTQYF. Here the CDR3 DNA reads TGTGCCAGCAGCTTAAGGCGGGACCGCACAGATACGCAGTATTTT. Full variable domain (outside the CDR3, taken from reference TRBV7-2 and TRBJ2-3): GAGVSQSPSNKVTEKGKDVELRCDPISGHTALYWYRQSLGQGLEFLIYFQGNSAPDKSGLPSDRFSAERTGGSVSTLTIQRTQQEDSAVYLCASSLRRDRTDTQYFGPGTRLTVL.

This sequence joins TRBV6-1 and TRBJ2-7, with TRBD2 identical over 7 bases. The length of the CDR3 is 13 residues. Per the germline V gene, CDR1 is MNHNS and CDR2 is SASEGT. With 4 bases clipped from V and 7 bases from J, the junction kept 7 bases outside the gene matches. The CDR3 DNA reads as TGTGCCAGCAGTGTAGGGAGGGCCGGGGAGCAGTACTTC. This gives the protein CASSVGRAGEQYF.

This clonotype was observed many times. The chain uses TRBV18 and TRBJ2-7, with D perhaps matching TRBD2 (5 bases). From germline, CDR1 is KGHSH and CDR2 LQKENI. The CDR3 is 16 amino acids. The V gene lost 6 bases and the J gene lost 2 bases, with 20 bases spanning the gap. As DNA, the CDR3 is TGTGCCAGCTCCCCAAACATCGCGGGTTCTCCCTACGAGCAGTACTTC. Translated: CASSPNIAGSPYEQYF. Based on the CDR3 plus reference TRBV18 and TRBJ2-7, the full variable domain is NAGVMQNPRHLVRRRGQEARLRCSPMKGHSHVYWYRQLPEEGLKFMVYLQKENIIDESGMPKERFSAEFPKEGPSILRIQQVVRGDSAAYFCASSPNIAGSPYEQYFGPGTRLTVT.

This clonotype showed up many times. In nucleotides, the CDR3 is TGTGCCACCAGCAGACACAGAAAGGACGGGGAGCTGTTTTTT. This codes for CATSRHRKDGELFF. This chain links TRBV15 with TRBJ2-2; D not resolved. This CDR3 has 14 residues. V lost 2 bases and J lost 7, with 11 bases in between. The V gene's germline CDR1 is LNHNV and CDR2 YYDKDF (reference sequence).

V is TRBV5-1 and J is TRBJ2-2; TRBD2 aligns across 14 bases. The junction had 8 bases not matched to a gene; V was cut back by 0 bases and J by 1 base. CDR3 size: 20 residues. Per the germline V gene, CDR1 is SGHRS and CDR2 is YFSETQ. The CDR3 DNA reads TGCGCCAGCAGCTTGGCAATGACTAGCGGGAGGGCCTTGAACACCGGGGAGCTGTTTTTT. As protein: CASSLAMTSGRALNTGELFF.

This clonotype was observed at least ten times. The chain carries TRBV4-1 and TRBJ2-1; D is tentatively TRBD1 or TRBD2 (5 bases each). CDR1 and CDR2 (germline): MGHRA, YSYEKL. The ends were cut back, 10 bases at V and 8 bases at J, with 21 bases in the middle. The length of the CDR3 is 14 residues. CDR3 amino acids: CATSRRVRGDEQFF. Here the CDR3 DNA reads TGCGCCACTTCACGGCGGGTGAGAGGGGATGAGCAGTTCTTC.

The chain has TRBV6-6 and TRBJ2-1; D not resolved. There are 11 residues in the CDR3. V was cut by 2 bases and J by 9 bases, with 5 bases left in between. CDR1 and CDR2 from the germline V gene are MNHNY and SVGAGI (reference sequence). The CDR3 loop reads CASSYGREQFF. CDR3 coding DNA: TGTGCCAGCAGTTACGGGCGTGAGCAGTTCTTC.